Described below is a single TCR beta chain sequence and its context. In germline, CDR1 is SNHLY, CDR2 FYNNEI. The CDR3 has 14 amino acids. With 5 bases clipped from V and 5 bases from J, the junction kept 5 bases outside the gene matches. These data come from a study of cytomegalovirus exposure and HLA in healthy donors. The PCR contained 60 Vbeta and 13 Jbeta primers. Profiling relied on immunoSEQ multiplex PCR, and the TCRdb table lists in-frame clones only, not all of them. The data contain about 140,000 clones, over 60% of them singletons. The chain employs TRBV2 and TRBJ1-4; 7 bases fit TRBD1. Material for sequencing was PBMCs. The receptor was derived from a female donor in good health and CMV-seronegative. CDR3 amino acids: CASSPTGKNEKLFF. CDR3 DNA sequence: TGTGCCAGCAGTCCGACAGGGAAGAATGAAAAACTGTTTTTT. Together with reference TRBV2 and TRBJ1-4, the CDR3 gives the full variable domain: EPEVTQTPSHQVTQMGQEVILRCVPISNHLYFYWYRQILGQKVEFLVSFYNNEISEKSEIFDDQFSVERPDGSNFTLKIRSTKLEDSAMYFCASSPTGKNEKLFFGSGTQLSVL.